This TCR beta chain was identified during a study of human T cells and chemical hapten exposure. Germline CDR1 DFQATT, CDR2 SNEGSKA (reference sequence). CDR3 length equals 17 residues. The V and J ends lost 0 bases and 2 bases, in that order; junction bases with no gene match: 9. As regards this clonotype: Its cognate antigen is unknown.

MiXCR, applied by TCRdb to the RACE reads, yields one record per CDR3 protein. The data show more than 95,000 distinct CDR3 sequences, around 34% seen once. Noted time point: patch test 3, about 24 weeks after DPC sensitization. Described treatment: therapeutic diphenylcyclopropenone sensitization with weekly scalp DPC. Each donor was an alopecia patient between 18 and 70 years of age who qualified for DPC. Study-wide points: Patch test score rose with PT1 expanded TCRs, significant at 8, 16, 32, not 4.

The TCR sequence derives from a man in his forties or fifties with alopecia areata. Some clones in this sample may be carry-over from other donors' samples. The chain has TRBV20-1 and TRBJ2-7; 11 bases map to TRBD2. The sequenced sample was whole blood, obtained in connection with sensitization to the hapten diphenylcyclopropenone (DPC). The CDR3 region is CSARDPSIAGGTYEQYF. Here the CDR3 DNA reads TGCAGTGCTAGAGATCCGTCCATAGCGGGAGGGACCTACGAGCAGTACTTC.